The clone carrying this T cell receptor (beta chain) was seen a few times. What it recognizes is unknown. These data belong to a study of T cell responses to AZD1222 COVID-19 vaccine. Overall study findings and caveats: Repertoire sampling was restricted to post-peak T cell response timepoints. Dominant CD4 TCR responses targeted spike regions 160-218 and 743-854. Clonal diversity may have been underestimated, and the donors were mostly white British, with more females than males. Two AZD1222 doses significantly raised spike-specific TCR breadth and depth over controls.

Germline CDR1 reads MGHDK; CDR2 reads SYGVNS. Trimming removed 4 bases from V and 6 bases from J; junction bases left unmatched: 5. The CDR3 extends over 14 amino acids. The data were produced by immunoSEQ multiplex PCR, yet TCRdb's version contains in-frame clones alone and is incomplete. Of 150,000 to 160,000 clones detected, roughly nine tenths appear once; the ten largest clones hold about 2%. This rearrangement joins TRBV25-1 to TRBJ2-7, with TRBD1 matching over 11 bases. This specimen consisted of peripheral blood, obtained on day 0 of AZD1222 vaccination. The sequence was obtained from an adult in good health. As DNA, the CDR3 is TGTGCCAGCAGTGTGGGGACAGGGGGTCCCGAGCAGTACTTC. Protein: CASSVGTGGPEQYF.